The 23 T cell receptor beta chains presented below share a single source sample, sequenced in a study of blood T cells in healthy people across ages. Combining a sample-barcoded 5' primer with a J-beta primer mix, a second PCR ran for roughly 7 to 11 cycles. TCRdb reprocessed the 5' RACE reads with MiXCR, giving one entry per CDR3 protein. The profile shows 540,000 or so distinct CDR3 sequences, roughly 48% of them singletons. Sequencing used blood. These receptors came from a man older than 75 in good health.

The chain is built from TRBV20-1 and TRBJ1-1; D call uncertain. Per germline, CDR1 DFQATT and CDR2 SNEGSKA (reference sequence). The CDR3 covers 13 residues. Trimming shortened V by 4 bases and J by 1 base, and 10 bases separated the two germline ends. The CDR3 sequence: CSAIGFGNTEAFF. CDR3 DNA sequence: TGCAGTGCTATCGGGTTTGGGAACACTGAAGCTTTCTTT.

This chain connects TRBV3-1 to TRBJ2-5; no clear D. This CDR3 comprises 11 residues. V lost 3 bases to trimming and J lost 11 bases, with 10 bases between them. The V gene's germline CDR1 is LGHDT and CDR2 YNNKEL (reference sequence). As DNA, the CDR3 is TGTGCCAGCAGCCAGCGGAGAGAGCAGTACTTC. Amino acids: CASSQRREQYF.

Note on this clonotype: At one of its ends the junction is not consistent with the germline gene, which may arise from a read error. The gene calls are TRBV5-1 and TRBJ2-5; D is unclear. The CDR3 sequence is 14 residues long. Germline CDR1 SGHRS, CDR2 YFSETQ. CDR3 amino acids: CAGSLGSTQETQYF. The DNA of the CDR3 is TGCGCCGGCAGCTTGGGGTCTACCCAAGAGACCCAGTACTTC.

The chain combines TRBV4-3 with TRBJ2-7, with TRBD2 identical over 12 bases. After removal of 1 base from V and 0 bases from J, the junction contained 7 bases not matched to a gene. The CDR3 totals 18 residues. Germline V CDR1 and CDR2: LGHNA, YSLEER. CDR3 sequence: CASSQGTSGETSSYEQYF. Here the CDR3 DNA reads TGCGCCAGCAGCCAAGGGACTAGCGGGGAAACGAGCTCCTACGAGCAGTACTTC.

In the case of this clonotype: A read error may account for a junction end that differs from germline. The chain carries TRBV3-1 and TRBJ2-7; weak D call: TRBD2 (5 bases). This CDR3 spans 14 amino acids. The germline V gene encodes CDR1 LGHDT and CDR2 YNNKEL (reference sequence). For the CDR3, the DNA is TGTGCCAGCAGCCAATTCAGCGGCTCCTACGGGCAGTACTTC. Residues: CASSQFSGSYGQYF.

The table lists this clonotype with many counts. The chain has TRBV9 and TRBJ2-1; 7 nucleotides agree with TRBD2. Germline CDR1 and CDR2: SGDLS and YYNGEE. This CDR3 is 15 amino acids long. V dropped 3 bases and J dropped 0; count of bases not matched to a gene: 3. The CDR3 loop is CASSALAVSYNEQFF. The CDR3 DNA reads TGTGCCAGCAGCGCCCTAGCGGTCTCCTACAATGAGCAGTTCTTC.

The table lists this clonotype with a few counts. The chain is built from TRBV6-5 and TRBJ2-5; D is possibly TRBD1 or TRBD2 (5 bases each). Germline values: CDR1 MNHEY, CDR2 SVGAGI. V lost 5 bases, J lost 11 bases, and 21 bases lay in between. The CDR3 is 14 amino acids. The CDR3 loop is CASSKRGPYNEQYF. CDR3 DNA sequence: TGTGCCAGCAGTAAACGGGGACCTTACAATGAGCAGTACTTC.

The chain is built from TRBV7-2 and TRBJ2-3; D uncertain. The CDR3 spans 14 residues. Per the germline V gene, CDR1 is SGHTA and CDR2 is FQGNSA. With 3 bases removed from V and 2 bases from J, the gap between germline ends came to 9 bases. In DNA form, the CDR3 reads TGTGCCAGCAGCTTGTCCTTAAACACAGATACGCAGTATTTT. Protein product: CASSLSLNTDTQYF.

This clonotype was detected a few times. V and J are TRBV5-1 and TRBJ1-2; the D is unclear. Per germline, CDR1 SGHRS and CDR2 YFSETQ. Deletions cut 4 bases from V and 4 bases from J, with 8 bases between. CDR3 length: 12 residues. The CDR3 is CASSPESYGYTF. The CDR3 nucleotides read TGCGCCAGCAGCCCGGAATCCTATGGCTACACCTTC.

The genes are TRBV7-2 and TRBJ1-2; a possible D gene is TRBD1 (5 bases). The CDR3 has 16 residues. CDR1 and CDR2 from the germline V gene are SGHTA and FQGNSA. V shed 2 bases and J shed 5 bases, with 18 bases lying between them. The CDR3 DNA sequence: TGTGCCAGCAGCTTATCTTACTCAGGCAGGGAATATGGCTACACCTTC. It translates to CASSLSYSGREYGYTF. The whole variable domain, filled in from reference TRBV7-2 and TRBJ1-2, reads GAGVSQSPSNKVTEKGKDVELRCDPISGHTALYWYRQSLGQGLEFLIYFQGNSAPDKSGLPSDRFSAERTGGSVSTLTIQRTQQEDSAVYLCASSLSYSGREYGYTFGSGTRLTVV.

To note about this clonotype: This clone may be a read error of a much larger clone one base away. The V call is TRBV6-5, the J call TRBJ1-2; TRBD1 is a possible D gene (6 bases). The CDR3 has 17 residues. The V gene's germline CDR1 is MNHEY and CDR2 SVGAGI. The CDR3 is CASSYATGGVPNYGNTF. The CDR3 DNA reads TGTGCCAGCAGTTACGCGACAGGCGGAGTGCCTAACTATGGCAACACCTTC.

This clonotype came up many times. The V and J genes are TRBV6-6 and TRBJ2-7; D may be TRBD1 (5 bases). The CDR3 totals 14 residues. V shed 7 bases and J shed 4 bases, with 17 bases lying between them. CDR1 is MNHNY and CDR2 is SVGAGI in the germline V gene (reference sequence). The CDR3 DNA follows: TGTGCCAGCAACGACAGTCCTATGACTTACGAGCAGTACTTC. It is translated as CASNDSPMTYEQYF.

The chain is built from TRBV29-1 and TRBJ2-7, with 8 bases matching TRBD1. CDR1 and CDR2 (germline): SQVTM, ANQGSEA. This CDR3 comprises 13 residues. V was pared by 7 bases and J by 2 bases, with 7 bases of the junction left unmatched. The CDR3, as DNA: TGCAGCGCTAGAACGACAGGGGCCTACGAGCAGTACTTC. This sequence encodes CSARTTGAYEQYF.

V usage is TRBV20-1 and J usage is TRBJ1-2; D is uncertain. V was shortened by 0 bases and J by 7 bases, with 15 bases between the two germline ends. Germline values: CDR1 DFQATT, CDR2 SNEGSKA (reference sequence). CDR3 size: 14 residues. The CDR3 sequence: CSARDIATRCGYTF. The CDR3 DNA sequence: TGCAGTGCTAGAGATATCGCCACCCGGTGTGGCTACACCTTC.

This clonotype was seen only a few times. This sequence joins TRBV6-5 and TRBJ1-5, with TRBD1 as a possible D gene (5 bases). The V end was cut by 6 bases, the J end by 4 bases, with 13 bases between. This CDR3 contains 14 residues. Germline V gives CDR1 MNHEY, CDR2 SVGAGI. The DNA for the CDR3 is TGTGCCAGCAGCCGTACCGGGGCAAATCAGCCCCAGCATTTT. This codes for CASSRTGANQPQHF.

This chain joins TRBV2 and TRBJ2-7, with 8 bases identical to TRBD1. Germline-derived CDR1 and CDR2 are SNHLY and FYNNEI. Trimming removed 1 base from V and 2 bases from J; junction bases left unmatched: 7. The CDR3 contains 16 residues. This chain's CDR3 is CASSEDRGFSTYEQYF. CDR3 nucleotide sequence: TGTGCCAGCAGTGAAGACAGGGGGTTCTCTACCTACGAGCAGTACTTC.

CDR3 sequence reads: CASSQAGTSSYEQYF. The CDR3 DNA reads TGTGCCAGCAGCCAAGCCGGTACTAGTTCCTACGAGCAGTACTTC. V usage is TRBV3-1 and J usage is TRBJ2-7; a weak D match, TRBD2 (5 bases). Per the germline V gene, CDR1 is LGHDT and CDR2 is YNNKEL (reference sequence). The CDR3 spans 15 residues. V lost 1 base and J lost 1, with 11 bases in between.

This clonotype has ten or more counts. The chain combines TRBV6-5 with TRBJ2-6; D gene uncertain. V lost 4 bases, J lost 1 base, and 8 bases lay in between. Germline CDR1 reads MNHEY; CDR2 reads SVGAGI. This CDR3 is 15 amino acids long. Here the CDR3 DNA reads TGTGCCAGCAGTTTCAGGCGGTCTGGGGCCAACGTCCTGACTTTC. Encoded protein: CASSFRRSGANVLTF.

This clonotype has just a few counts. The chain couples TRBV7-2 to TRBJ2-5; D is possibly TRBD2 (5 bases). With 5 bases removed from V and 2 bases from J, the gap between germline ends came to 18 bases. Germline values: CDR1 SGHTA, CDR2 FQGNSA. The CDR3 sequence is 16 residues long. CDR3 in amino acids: CASSPMVGVGQETQYF. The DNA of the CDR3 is TGTGCCAGCAGCCCGATGGTCGGGGTGGGGCAAGAGACCCAGTACTTC.

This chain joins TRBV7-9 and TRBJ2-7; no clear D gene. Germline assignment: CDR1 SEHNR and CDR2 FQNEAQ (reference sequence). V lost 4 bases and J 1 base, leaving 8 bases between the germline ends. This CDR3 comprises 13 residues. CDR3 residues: CASSSTASYEQYF. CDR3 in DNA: TGTGCCAGCAGCTCAACTGCTTCCTACGAGCAGTACTTC.

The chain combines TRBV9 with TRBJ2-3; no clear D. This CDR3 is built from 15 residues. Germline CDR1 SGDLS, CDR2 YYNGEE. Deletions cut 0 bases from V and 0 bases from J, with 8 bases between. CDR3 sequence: CASSVGITSTDTQYF. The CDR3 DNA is TGTGCCAGCAGCGTAGGAATAACTAGCACAGATACGCAGTATTTT. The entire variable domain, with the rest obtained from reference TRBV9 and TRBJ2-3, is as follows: DSGVTQTPKHLITATGQRVTLRCSPRSGDLSVYWYQQSLDQGLQFLIQYYNGEERAKGNILERFSAQQFPDLHSELNLSSLELGDSALYFCASSVGITSTDTQYFGPGTRLTVL.

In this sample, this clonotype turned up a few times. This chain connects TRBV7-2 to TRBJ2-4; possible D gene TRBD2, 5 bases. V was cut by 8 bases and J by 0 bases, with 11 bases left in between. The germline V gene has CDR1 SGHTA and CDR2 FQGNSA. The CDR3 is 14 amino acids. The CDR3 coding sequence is TGTGCCAGCGCGTGGGCGGGAGCCAAAAACATTCAGTACTTC. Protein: CASAWAGAKNIQYF.

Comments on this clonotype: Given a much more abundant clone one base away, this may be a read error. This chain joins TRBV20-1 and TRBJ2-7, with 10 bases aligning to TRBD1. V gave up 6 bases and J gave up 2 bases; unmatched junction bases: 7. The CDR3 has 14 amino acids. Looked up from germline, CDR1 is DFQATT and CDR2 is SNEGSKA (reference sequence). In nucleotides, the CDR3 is TGCAGTGCCATCGCCGGGACAGGGGCCTACGAGCAGTACTTC. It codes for CSAIAGTGAYEQYF.